The rows below give T cell receptor beta chains drawn from one sample of a study of blood T cell repertoires in COVID-19. Some clones are missing from TCRdb's copy, which holds only in-frame ones; the method was immunoSEQ multiplex PCR. The sample records around 300,000 clones, about 85% being singletons. The specimen sequenced was PBMCs or T cells enriched from blood (not recorded which). All receptors derive from a woman in her forties or fifties who had recovered from COVID-19. CDR3s include the opening cysteine and the closing phenylalanine or tryptophan. The order of the fields is V gene, clone size, CDR3 protein. Size is stated for part of the rows, as once, few or many counts, or as a class when the clone is expanded.

>TRBV5-1|NA
CASRMTGGFEEKLFF
>TRBV6-2/TRBV6-3|NA
CASSYIMRAGNQPQHF
>TRBV6-2/TRBV6-3|NA
CASSWAGYEQYF
>TRBV3-1/TRBV3-2|NA
CASSQDRPGIGNTIYF
>TRBV27|NA
CASSSNARGSSYNEQFF
>TRBV7-7|NA
CASSCRQLFNQPQHF
>TRBV19|NA
CASSNSDGLAGNNYEQYF
>TRBV9|NA
CASSVSPSGAGELFF
>TRBV4-2|NA
CASSQRGLAGGEYQETQYF
>TRBV14|NA
CASSQNRGNIQYF
>TRBV6-5|once
CASSPRGEGTGQRYF
>TRBV20-1|NA
CREGAGGYTF
>TRBV9|NA
CASSEQGAYGYTF
>TRBV27|NA
CASKAGVNQPQHF
>TRBV27|NA
CASSPRAEYSNQPQHF
>TRBV6-2/TRBV6-3|NA
CASSLAGGSGDTQYF
>TRBV5-1|NA
CASSSTSGFGINYGYTF
>TRBV6-4|NA
CASSEKTSGSANTGELFF
>TRBV7-2|once
CASSSGGSNQPQHF
>TRBV6-2/TRBV6-3|NA
CASSQRTSGGAEDTQYF
>TRBV7-2|NA
CASSPRTLLEQFF
>TRBV30|NA
CAWSVPGGQPQHF
>TRBV5-1|NA
CASSLNNPSYNSPLHF
>TRBV25-1|NA
CASSEWGGTEGSPLHF